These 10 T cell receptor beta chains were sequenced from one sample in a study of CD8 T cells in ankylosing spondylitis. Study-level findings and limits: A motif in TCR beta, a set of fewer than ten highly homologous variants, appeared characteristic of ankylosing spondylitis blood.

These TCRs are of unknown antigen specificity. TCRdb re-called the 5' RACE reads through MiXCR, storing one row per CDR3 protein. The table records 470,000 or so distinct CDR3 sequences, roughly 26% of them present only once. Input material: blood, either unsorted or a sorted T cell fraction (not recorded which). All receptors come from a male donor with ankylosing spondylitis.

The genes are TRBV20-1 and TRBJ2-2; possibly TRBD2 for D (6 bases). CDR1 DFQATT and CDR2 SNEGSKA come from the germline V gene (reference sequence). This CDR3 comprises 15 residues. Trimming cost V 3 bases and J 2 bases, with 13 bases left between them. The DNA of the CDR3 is TGCAGTGCTAGCGGTGGAGCGGGTAACACCGGGGAGCTGTTTTTT. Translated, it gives CSASGGAGNTGELFF.

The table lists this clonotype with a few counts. CDR3 in amino acids: CASTQQNTEAFF. In DNA form, the CDR3 reads TGTGCCAGCACGCAGCAGAACACTGAAGCTTTCTTT. This chain links TRBV7-9 with TRBJ1-1; D unresolved. The CDR3 totals 12 residues. V was shortened by 7 bases and J by 1 base, with 7 bases between the two germline ends. The germline V gene encodes CDR1 SEHNR and CDR2 FQNEAQ (reference sequence).

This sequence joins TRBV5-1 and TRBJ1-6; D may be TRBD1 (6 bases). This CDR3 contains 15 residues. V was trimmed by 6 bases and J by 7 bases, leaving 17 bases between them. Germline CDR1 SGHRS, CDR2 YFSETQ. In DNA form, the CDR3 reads TGCGCCAGCACCGCCTCGGACAGAGAAAATTCACCCCTCCACTTT. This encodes CASTASDRENSPLHF.

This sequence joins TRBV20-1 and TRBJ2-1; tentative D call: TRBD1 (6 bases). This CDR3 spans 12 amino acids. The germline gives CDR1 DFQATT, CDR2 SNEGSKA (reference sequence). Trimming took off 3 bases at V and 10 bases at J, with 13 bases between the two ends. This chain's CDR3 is CSASPVRGEQFF. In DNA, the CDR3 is TGCAGTGCTAGCCCTGTAAGGGGGGAGCAGTTCTTC.

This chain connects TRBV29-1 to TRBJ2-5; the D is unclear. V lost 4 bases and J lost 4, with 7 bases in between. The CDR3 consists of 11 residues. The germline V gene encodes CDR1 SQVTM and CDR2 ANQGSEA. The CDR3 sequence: CSVAVSETQYF. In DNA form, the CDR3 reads TGCAGCGTTGCAGTCTCAGAGACCCAGTACTTC. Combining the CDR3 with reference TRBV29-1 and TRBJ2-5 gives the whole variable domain SAVISQKPSRDICQRGTSLTIQCQVDSQVTMMFWYRQQPGQSLTLIATANQGSEATYESGFVIDKFPISRPNLTFSTLTVSNMSPEDSSIYLCSVAVSETQYFGPGTRLLVL.

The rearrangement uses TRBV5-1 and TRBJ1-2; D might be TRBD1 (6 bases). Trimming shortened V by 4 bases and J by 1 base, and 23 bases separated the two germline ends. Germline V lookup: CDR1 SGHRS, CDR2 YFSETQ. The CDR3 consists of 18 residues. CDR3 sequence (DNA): TGCGCCAGCAGCCCCGGACAGAGGGATCCTGCGTTTAACTATGGCTACACCTTC. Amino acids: CASSPGQRDPAFNYGYTF.

The CDR3 DNA reads TGCAGCGTGGTCCCGGGACTAGCGGGGAACTACGAGCAGTACTTC. It encodes CSVVPGLAGNYEQYF. The chain is built from TRBV29-1 and TRBJ2-7; 13 positions agree with TRBD2. This CDR3 contains 15 residues. After removal of 6 bases from V and 3 bases from J, the junction contained 8 bases not matched to a gene. Germline CDR1 is SQVTM and CDR2 is ANQGSEA.

DNA of the CDR3: TGCGCCACTAGCGGGAACGCGAACACCGGGGAGCTGTTTTTT. It specifies CATSGNANTGELFF. The chain couples TRBV5-1 to TRBJ2-2, with 9 bases fitting TRBD2. The CDR3 spans 14 residues. J was trimmed by 0 bases and V by 9 bases; bases with no gene match: 3. Germline lookup yields CDR1 SGHRS and CDR2 YFSETQ.

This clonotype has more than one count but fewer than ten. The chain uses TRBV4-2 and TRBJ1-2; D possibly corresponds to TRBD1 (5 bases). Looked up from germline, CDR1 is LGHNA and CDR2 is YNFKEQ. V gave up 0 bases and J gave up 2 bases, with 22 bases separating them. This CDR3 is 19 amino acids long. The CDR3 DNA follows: TGTGCCAGCAGCCAAGACCCGACAGCCGCACCCAGGAGGAACTATGGCTACACCTTC. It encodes CASSQDPTAAPRRNYGYTF.

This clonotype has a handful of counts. The CDR3: CSGSTGNEQFF. Written as DNA, the CDR3 is TGCAGCGGGTCAACAGGCAATGAGCAGTTCTTC. The J gene is TRBJ2-1, the V gene TRBV29-1, with TRBD1 as a possible D gene (5 bases). The V gene's germline CDR1 is SQVTM and CDR2 ANQGSEA. This CDR3 has 11 amino acids. Between the trimmed V and J ends, which lost 7 bases and 6 bases, there was a span of 10 bases.